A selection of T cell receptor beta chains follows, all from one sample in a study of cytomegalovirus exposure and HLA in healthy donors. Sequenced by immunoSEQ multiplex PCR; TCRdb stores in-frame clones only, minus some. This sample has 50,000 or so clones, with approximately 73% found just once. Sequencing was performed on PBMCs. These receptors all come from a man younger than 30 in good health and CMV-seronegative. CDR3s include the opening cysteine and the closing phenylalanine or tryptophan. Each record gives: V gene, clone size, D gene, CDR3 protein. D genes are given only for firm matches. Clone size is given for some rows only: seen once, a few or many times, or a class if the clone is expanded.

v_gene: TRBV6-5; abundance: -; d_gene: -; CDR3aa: CASSPLGEGNQPQHF
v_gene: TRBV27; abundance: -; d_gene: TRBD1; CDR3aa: CASLDRAVTGELFF
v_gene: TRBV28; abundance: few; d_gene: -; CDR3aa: CATNWAGGNQPQHF
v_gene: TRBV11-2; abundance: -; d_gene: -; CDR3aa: CASSVRSATNEKLFF
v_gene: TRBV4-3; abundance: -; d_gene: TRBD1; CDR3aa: CASSHDRANYGYTF
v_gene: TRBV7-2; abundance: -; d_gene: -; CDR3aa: CASSRVRTALYEQYF
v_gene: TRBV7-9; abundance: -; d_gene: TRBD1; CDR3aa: CASSSRTGFYGYTF
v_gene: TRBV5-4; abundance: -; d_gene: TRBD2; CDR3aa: CASSLPSGSGETQYF
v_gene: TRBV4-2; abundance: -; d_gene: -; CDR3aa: CASSRPGTSSYEQYF
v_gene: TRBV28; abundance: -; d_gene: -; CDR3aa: CASSRDNSNQPQHF
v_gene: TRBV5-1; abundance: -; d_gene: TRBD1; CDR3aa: CASSRMGLDGTGEAFF
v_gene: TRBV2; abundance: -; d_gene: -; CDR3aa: CASRQRDTIYF
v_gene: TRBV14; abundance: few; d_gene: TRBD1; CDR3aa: CASSQRDSSEKLFF
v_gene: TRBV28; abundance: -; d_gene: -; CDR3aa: CASSLLETAYEQYF
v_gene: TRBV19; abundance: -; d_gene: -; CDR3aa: CASNGGGQPQHF
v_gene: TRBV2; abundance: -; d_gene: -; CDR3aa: CASSRGGTSTDTQYF
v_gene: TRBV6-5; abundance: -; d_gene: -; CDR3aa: CASSPGGRSGNTIYF
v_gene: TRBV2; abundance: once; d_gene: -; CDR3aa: CASSLANYGYTF
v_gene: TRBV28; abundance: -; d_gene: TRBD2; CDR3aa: CASSFTTSADEQYF
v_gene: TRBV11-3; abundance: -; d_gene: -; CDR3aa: CASSLDSQGQETQYF
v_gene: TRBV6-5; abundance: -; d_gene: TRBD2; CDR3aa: CASSPLAGREFF